The sequence of this TCR beta chain was determined in a study of OX40 agonist ivuxolimab in advanced cancers. Regarding the study in general: Ivuxolimab was a fully human IgG2 agonistic monoclonal antibody targeting the costimulatory receptor OX40 (CD134). Intravenous ivuxolimab was administered to patients every 2 weeks at six dose levels: 0.01, 0.1, 0.3, 1.5, 3 and 10 mg/kg. Among the approximately 54 dose-escalation patients, about 19 had hepatocellular carcinoma, roughly 15 melanoma, 9 renal cell carcinoma and 9 head and neck cancer. A male proportion of around 81% and a mean age of approximately 60 years, ranging from about 20 to 80, were recorded for the dose-escalation cohort. Prior anti-PD-1, anti-PD-L1 or anti-CTLA-4 therapy was permitted, and checkpoint inhibitors had been received by about 44% of dose-escalation patients. Partial responses occurred in three dose-escalation patients: two with cutaneous melanoma and one with hepatocellular carcinoma. Peripheral TCRbeta sequencing was intended to test whether TCR sequence diversity was altered and clonal T-cell expansion was caused by ivuxolimab. The monotherapy dose-escalation portion (N = 52 patients) of the phase I ivuxolimab trial is reported in the paper.

To sequence the TCRbeta CDR3 region, genomic DNA was isolated from the sorted cells. TCRbeta CDR3 regions were sequenced using the immunoSEQ Assay. Imported from immuneACCESS, the table was reduced by TCRdb to in-frame sequences with V and J called. These copies leave out some clones; in studies compared against another copy, an unresolved V gene accounts for under half, and the cause of the remainder is not known. Recorded for this sample are about 61,000 clones; approximately 82% of them occurred a single time. The ten largest clonotypes hold 0.52% of the sample. The trial excluded patients who had a history of autoimmune disease or who were on systemic immunosuppression. In every dose cohort, peripheral blood was drawn for TCR sequencing at baseline, cycle 4 day 1, and cycle 7 day 1. The samples were drawn from a first-in-human, open-label, multicenter phase I dose-escalation trial of ivuxolimab. Adults with locally advanced or metastatic melanoma, renal cell, hepatocellular, or head and neck squamous cell carcinoma were enrolled in the trial. Before TCR sequencing, CD4+ and CD8+ T cells were separately sorted from peripheral blood.

The research as a whole found: After ivuxolimab, more expanded clones were found on average in CD8+ T cells than in CD4+ T cells. At doses of 0.1 to 3.0 mg/kg, clonal expansion of both CD4+ and CD8+ T cells in blood was seen between baseline and week 6. Low levels of normalized T-cell clonal expansion were also seen in some nonresponding patients. In the 0.1-3.0 mg/kg groups, partial responders had among the lowest normalized peripheral clonal expansion, particularly in CD8+ T cells. The antigen specificity of the peripheral T cells that underwent clonal expansion was not determined.

Points on this clone: Its recognized antigen is unknown. No base quality information exists; no much larger clone differs at one position.

CDR1 is given as SNHLY and CDR2 as FYNNEI, both from the germline V gene. The CDR3 has 15 amino acids, counting the end cysteine and phenylalanine. The only DNA kept is the CDR3, 45 bases in frame from the first base. Here V drops 5 bases and J drops 3 bases, and the junction holds 7 bases not matched to any gene. The sequences come from CD4+ or CD8+ T cells sorted from blood, collected in a trial of the OX40 agonist ivuxolimab. The source is an adult with an advanced solid tumor such as melanoma, head and neck, liver or kidney cancer. This sequence uses TRBV2 and TRBJ2-1; 7 bases in the junction line up with TRBD2. The CDR3 in this case is CASSKSGAYYNEQFF. Read as DNA, the sequence is TGTGCCAGCAGTAAAAGCGGGGCCTACTACAATGAGCAGTTCTTC.